This T cell receptor beta chain is drawn from a study of blood T cell repertoires in COVID-19. Study information: Material from acute and convalescent COVID-19 was sourced from the United States, Italy and Spain. In each case, the material was cDNA or gDNA derived from T cells, B-cell-depleted T cells, or PBMCs.

Original data processing: Nucleated cell counts were estimated from reference gene primer amplification. Data came from immunoSEQ multiplex PCR; TCRdb stores just in-frame clones and leaves some out. From that table come the V and J calls and clone size; the DNA was used to work out D and trimming. The sample includes under 85,000 clones, about three quarters seen only once; the top ten take approximately 14%. Germline V gene data show CDR1 as MNHEY and CDR2 as SMNVEV (reference sequence). The length of the CDR3 is 15 residues. Losses at the gene ends were 6 bases for V and 4 bases for J; bases not matched to a gene: 7.

This receptor was obtained from a man older than 75 with acute or convalescent COVID-19. Sample: peripheral blood. This chain uses TRBV27 with TRBJ1-4, with 8 positions matching TRBD1. The CDR3 DNA reads as TGTGCCAGCAGCCTCAGGGGGCCCTTTAATGAAAAACTGTTTTTT. Translated, it gives CASSLRGPFNEKLFF. Together with reference TRBV27 and TRBJ1-4, the CDR3 gives the full variable domain: EAQVTQNPRYLITVTGKKLTVTCSQNMNHEYMSWYRQDPGLGLRQIYYSMNVEVTDKGDVPEGYKVSRKEKRNFPLILESPSPNQTSLYFCASSLRGPFNEKLFFGSGTQLSVL.